Listed below are T cell receptor beta chains from one sample, sequenced in a study of blood T cells in healthy people across ages. TCRdb redid the calling of the 5' RACE reads with MiXCR, one entry per CDR3 protein. The sample consists of about 1.8 million distinct CDR3 sequences, about 50% of them appearing once. Sequencing input: blood. These receptors originate from a woman between 35 and 50 years old in good health. CDR3s include the opening cysteine and the closing phenylalanine or tryptophan. The D gene is left open where the match is weak. Part of the rows lack a size; the others show once, few, many or a class for expanded clones.

>TRBJ1-4|NA|NA|TRBV7-9
CATRGGLLEEKLFF
TGTGCCACCCGCGGGGGGTTATTGGAGGAAAAACTGTTTTTT
>TRBJ2-4|NA|few|TRBV2
CASDSQEDFYGIQYF
TGTGCCAGCGATAGCCAAGAGGACTTTTACGGCATTCAGTACTTC
>TRBJ2-7|TRBD2|many|TRBV29-1
CSVRIPGTSYEQYF
TGCAGCGTCCGCATACCCGGGACTAGCTACGAGCAGTACTTC
>TRBJ2-1|NA|few|TRBV6-1
CASSERLYNEQFF
TGTGCCAGCAGTGAAAGACTTTACAATGAGCAGTTCTTC
>TRBJ1-2|TRBD1|few|TRBV7-2
CASSFTGVDGYTF
TGTGCCAGCAGCTTTACAGGGGTGGATGGCTACACCTTC
>TRBJ2-3|NA|NA|TRBV20-1
CSRQPTSTDTQYF
TGCAGTAGACAGCCTACTAGCACAGATACGCAGTATTTT
>TRBJ1-6|NA|NA|TRBV6-2/TRBV6-3
CASTYGPTRGSYNSPLHF
TGTGCCAGCACCTATGGGCCAACACGTGGATCCTATAATTCACCCCTCCACTTT
>TRBJ1-2|TRBD1|NA|TRBV28
CASSVGTGTYGYTF
TGTGCCAGCAGTGTAGGGACAGGGACCTATGGCTACACCTTC
>TRBJ2-4|NA|NA|TRBV6-2/TRBV6-3
CASSYSLAGEWNIQYF
TGTGCCAGCAGTTACTCGTTAGCAGGGGAGTGGAACATTCAGTACTTC
>TRBJ1-2|NA|few|TRBV7-2
CASSLVTPGVHGYTF
TGTGCCAGCAGCTTAGTTACGCCAGGGGTGCATGGCTACACCTTC
>TRBJ2-3|TRBD2|NA|TRBV20-1
CSARDPGTSGYTQYF
TGCAGTGCTAGAGATCCGGGGACTAGCGGTTATACGCAGTATTTT
>TRBJ2-3|NA|NA|TRBV20-1
CSARDHAKSGTDTQYF
TGCAGTGCTAGAGATCACGCTAAATCTGGCACAGATACGCAGTATTTT
>TRBJ2-7|NA|NA|TRBV6-5
CASSPYTSPNEQYF
TGTGCCAGCAGTCCCTATACTAGTCCCAATGAGCAGTACTTC
>TRBJ1-6|NA|NA|TRBV6-2/TRBV6-3
CASSPPEYPAYNSPLHF
TGTGCCAGCAGTCCACCAGAATATCCCGCCTATAATTCACCCCTCCACTTT
>TRBJ1-2|TRBD1|few|TRBV20-1
CSSSFLQGARYGYTF
TGCAGTTCGAGCTTTTTGCAGGGGGCGCGTTATGGCTACACCTTC
>TRBJ1-5|NA|NA|TRBV6-5
CASRGTTTGNQPQHF
TGTGCCAGCAGGGGGACGACCACGGGCAATCAGCCCCAGCATTTT
>TRBJ2-3|NA|few|TRBV4-3
CASSQDEGLRDTQYF
TGCGCCAGCAGCCAAGACGAAGGTCTCAGGGATACGCAGTATTTT
>TRBJ1-1|NA|few|TRBV11-2
CASSQAGHTEAFF
TGTGCCAGCAGCCAGGCGGGGCACACTGAAGCTTTCTTT
>TRBJ2-1|TRBD2|NA|TRBV7-2
CASSHPGLGNEQFF
TGTGCCAGCAGCCACCCGGGACTAGGCAATGAGCAGTTCTTC
>TRBJ1-5|NA|NA|TRBV6-1
CASSEGTVSNQPQHF
TGTGCCAGCAGTGAAGGGACAGTGAGCAATCAGCCCCAGCATTTT
>TRBJ2-3|TRBD1|once|TRBV12-3/TRBV12-4
CASRRTGPDTQYF
TGTGCCAGCAGAAGGACAGGGCCAGATACGCAGTATTTT
>TRBJ1-1|NA|few|TRBV5-1
CASTLDRNTEAFF
TGCGCCAGCACCCTCGACAGGAACACTGAAGCTTTCTTT
>TRBJ1-6|NA|NA|TRBV6-2/TRBV6-3
CASSYGGPLHF
TGTGCCAGCAGTTATGGGGGACCCCTCCACTTT
>TRBJ1-4|NA|NA|TRBV28
CASSPPTDGDEKLFF
TGTGCCAGCAGTCCCCCGACAGATGGGGATGAAAAACTGTTTTTT
>TRBJ2-3|NA|NA|TRBV11-1
CASSLRGDAQYF
TGTGCCAGCAGCTTAAGGGGGGATGCGCAGTATTTT
>TRBJ2-1|TRBD1|few|TRBV5-8
CASRYDRGYNEQFF
TGTGCCAGCAGATACGACAGGGGCTACAATGAGCAGTTCTTC
>TRBJ2-5|TRBD1|few|TRBV6-2/TRBV6-3
CASSLPRGHETQYF
TGTGCCAGCAGTTTGCCCAGGGGGCATGAGACCCAGTACTTC
>TRBJ2-7|NA|NA|TRBV6-5
CASRSRGEGYEQYF
TGTGCCAGCAGATCGAGGGGGGAGGGCTACGAGCAGTACTTC
>TRBJ2-7|NA|NA|TRBV28
CASTNPTLPYEQYF
TGTGCCAGCACCAATCCGACTCTCCCCTACGAGCAGTACTTC
>TRBJ2-5|TRBD2|NA|TRBV20-1
CSAHLGSGGYQETQYF
TGCAGTGCTCACCTGGGGTCGGGGGGGTATCAGGAGACCCAGTACTTC
>TRBJ2-1|TRBD1|few|TRBV27
CASSITGGNEQFF
TGTGCCAGCAGTATAACAGGGGGGAATGAGCAGTTCTTC
>TRBJ1-5|NA|few|TRBV20-1
CLLRAAGVNQPQHF
TGCCTCCTTAGGGCGGCAGGGGTCAATCAGCCCCAGCATTTT
>TRBJ2-7|NA|NA|TRBV9
CASSVGGGGGAYEQYF
TGTGCCAGCAGCGTAGGAGGAGGGGGGGGAGCCTACGAGCAGTACTTC
>TRBJ2-3|NA|NA|TRBV6-6
CASNPQGRGSDTQYF
TGTGCCAGCAACCCACAGGGGCGGGGGTCAGATACGCAGTATTTT
>TRBJ2-4|NA|NA|TRBV14
CASSPATGIDIQYF
TGTGCCAGCAGCCCAGCAACAGGGATTGACATTCAGTACTTC
>TRBJ2-1|NA|NA|TRBV4-3
CASSQDKLNNEQFF
TGCGCCAGCAGCCAAGATAAACTGAACAATGAGCAGTTCTTC
>TRBJ2-7|TRBD1|NA|TRBV27
CASSLGGQGYSYEQYF
TGTGCCAGCAGTTTAGGGGGACAGGGCTACTCCTACGAGCAGTACTTC
>TRBJ2-1|TRBD2|NA|TRBV11-3
CASSLDLADYNEQFF
TGTGCCAGCAGCTTAGATCTAGCGGACTACAATGAGCAGTTCTTC
>TRBJ2-3|NA|NA|TRBV4-3
CASSQVGGLGDTQYF
TGCGCCAGCAGCCAAGTAGGGGGGTTAGGGGATACGCAGTATTTT
>TRBJ2-6|TRBD1|few|TRBV9
CASSGVTGVSGANVLTF
TGTGCCAGCAGCGGAGTTACAGGGGTTTCTGGGGCCAACGTCCTGACTTTC
>TRBJ2-5|TRBD1|few|TRBV2
CASRLGTAKETQYF
TGTGCCAGCAGATTAGGGACAGCTAAAGAGACCCAGTACTTC
>TRBJ2-5|NA|NA|TRBV6-2/TRBV6-3
CASSYGTTQYF
TGTGCCAGCAGTTACGGGACGACCCAGTACTTC
>TRBJ2-5|NA|few|TRBV6-6
CASSSDPPIGETQYF
TGTGCCAGCAGCTCGGACCCTCCGATCGGGGAGACCCAGTACTTC
>TRBJ2-1|TRBD1|NA|TRBV28
CASRVGQGSNEQFF
TGTGCCAGCAGAGTCGGACAGGGGAGCAATGAGCAGTTCTTC
>TRBJ1-1|NA|NA|TRBV5-1
CASSLEAGNTEAFF
TGCGCCAGCAGCTTGGAGGCAGGGAATACAGAAGCTTTCTTT
>TRBJ2-3|NA|NA|TRBV28
CASRVGGSPSTDTQYF
TGTGCCAGCAGAGTCGGGGGCTCACCGAGCACAGATACGCAGTATTTT
>TRBJ1-2|NA|few|TRBV12-3/TRBV12-4
CASSLSLAGQGYTF
TGTGCCAGCAGTTTAAGCCTGGCAGGGCAGGGCTACACCTTC
>TRBJ1-2|NA|NA|TRBV28
CASSQGIRGYTF
TGTGCCAGCAGCCAGGGGATCCGGGGCTACACCTTC
>TRBJ2-1|NA|NA|TRBV20-1
CSARDLQGRAETQFF
TGCAGTGCTAGAGATCTCCAGGGTAGGGCAGAGACCCAGTTCTTC
>TRBJ2-5|NA|NA|TRBV18
CASSSTGLIQETQYF
TGTGCCAGCTCATCAACAGGGTTAATCCAAGAGACCCAGTACTTC